The 13 T cell receptor beta chains in this list originate from one sample, sequenced in a study of OX40 agonist ivuxolimab in advanced cancers. Sequencing used immunoSEQ multiplex PCR; TCRdb keeps in-frame clones, though not all of them. This sample has 75,000 to 95,000 clones; just over 90% occur once, and the top ten carry 0.45% to 0.55%. The material was CD4+ or CD8+ T cells sorted from blood, obtained in a trial of the OX40 agonist ivuxolimab. The source of these receptors is an adult with an advanced solid tumor such as melanoma, head and neck, liver or kidney cancer.

The chain recombines TRBV18 with TRBJ1-4, with D unclear. Germline V gene sequence: CDR1 KGHSH, CDR2 LQKENI. The CDR3 is 15 amino acids. V shed 3 bases and J shed 5 bases, with 13 bases lying between them. CDR3 sequence: CASSPPPGGNEKLFF. CDR3 DNA: TGTGCCAGCTCACCCCCCCCGGGTGGGAATGAAAAACTGTTTTTT.

The V call is TRBV19, the J call TRBJ2-3; 9 nucleotides line up with TRBD2. The CDR3 length is 15 residues. J gave up 7 bases and V 3 bases, and 8 bases lay outside the gene matches. The germline gives CDR1 LNHDA, CDR2 SQIVND (reference sequence). This CDR3 is CASSIGPSGENTQYF. In nucleotides, the CDR3 is TGTGCCAGTAGTATCGGGCCTAGCGGGGAAAATACGCAGTATTTT.

V gene TRBV11-2 combines with J gene TRBJ2-5; no clear D. This CDR3 has 13 residues. Germline CDR1 and CDR2: SGHAT and FQNNGV. V was shortened by 2 bases and J by 2 bases, with 6 bases between the two germline ends. The CDR3 here is CASSLQGQETQYF. DNA for the CDR3: TGTGCCAGCAGCTTACAAGGGCAAGAGACCCAGTACTTC.

V is TRBV2 and J is TRBJ2-7; 13 nucleotides match TRBD2. Trimming at V came to 7 bases and at J to 1 base, leaving 13 bases not matched to a gene. Germline V gives CDR1 SNHLY, CDR2 FYNNEI. The CDR3 runs to 18 residues. The CDR3 DNA is TGTGCCAGCAACCAAAGGGGGACTAGCGGGAAGTTATCCTACGAGCAGTACTTC. Residues: CASNQRGTSGKLSYEQYF.

This chain joins TRBV7-6 and TRBJ2-5; D might be TRBD2 (6 bases). Judging by the DNA end, TRBJ2-7 fits better; the J call may be wrong. Germline values: CDR1 SGHVS, CDR2 FNYEAQ. The CDR3 has 15 amino acids. Here the CDR3 DNA reads TGTGCCAGCACCTTCGGGCGGGAAGCCTCCTACGAGCAGTACTTC. It translates to CASTFGREASYEQYF.

The chain is built from TRBV6-4 and TRBJ1-2; no definite D call. This CDR3 has 14 residues. The germline V gene encodes CDR1 MRHNA and CDR2 SNTAGT. V was trimmed by 6 bases and J by 3 bases, leaving 14 bases between them. The CDR3 DNA reads TGTGCCAGCAGCGCCGCGCCCGGGGACTATGGCTACACCTTC. It yields the protein CASSAAPGDYGYTF.

In its sample, this clone was seen a few times. The V gene is TRBV11-2, the J gene TRBJ2-5; D gene unclear. This CDR3 contains 13 residues. Looked up from germline, CDR1 is SGHAT and CDR2 is FQNNGV. V shed 1 base and J shed 3 bases, with 6 bases lying between them. CDR3 sequence (DNA): TGTGCCAGCAGCTTAGGTCGGGAAGAGACCCAGTACTTC. It yields the protein CASSLGREETQYF.

The chain employs TRBV19 and TRBJ2-1, with 11 nucleotides matching TRBD1. Germline CDR1 LNHDA, CDR2 SQIVND (reference sequence). There are 17 residues in the CDR3. Losses at the gene ends were 4 bases for V and 0 bases for J; bases not matched to a gene: 5. This CDR3 is CASSTGTGGTSYNEQFF. The CDR3 DNA sequence: TGTGCCAGTAGTACCGGGACAGGGGGGACCTCCTACAATGAGCAGTTCTTC. The complete variable domain, with remaining parts taken from reference TRBV19 and TRBJ2-1, reads DGGITQSPKYLFRKEGQNVTLSCEQNLNHDAMYWYRQDPGQGLRLIYYSQIVNDFQKGDIAEGYSVSREKKESFPLTVTSAQKNPTAFYLCASSTGTGGTSYNEQFFGPGTRLTVL.

This clone has a single count. The chain links TRBV5-1 to TRBJ1-2; D unresolved. Trimming pared 4 bases from V and 0 bases from J, leaving 10 bases between. Germline lookup yields CDR1 SGHRS and CDR2 YFSETQ. The CDR3 is 14 amino acids. In nucleotides, the CDR3 is TGCGCCAGCAGCATCGGAAATACTAACTATGGCTACACCTTC. This gives the protein CASSIGNTNYGYTF.

J is TRBJ2-3 and V is TRBV7-3, with unresolved D. Germline CDR1 SGHTA, CDR2 FQGTGA. The CDR3 is 12 residues long. V was clipped by 1 base and J by 6 bases, with 5 bases between them. The CDR3 loop reads CASSLIRDTQYF. CDR3 nucleotides: TGTGCCAGCAGCTTAATTAGGGATACGCAGTATTTT. The complete variable domain, with remaining parts taken from reference TRBV7-3 and TRBJ2-3, reads GAGVSQTPSNKVTEKGKYVELRCDPISGHTALYWYRQSLGQGPEFLIYFQGTGAADDSGLPNDRFFAVRPEGSVSTLKIQRTERGDSAVYLCASSLIRDTQYFGPGTRLTVL.

Comment on this clone: The junction departs from the called germline gene at one end, perhaps through a read error. V gene TRBV7-3 combines with J gene TRBJ1-3; unclear D gene. The CDR3 is 14 residues long. Germline V CDR1 and CDR2: SGHTA, FQGTGA. The CDR3 loop is CASSPAGSGTTIYF. The CDR3 DNA follows: TGTGCCAGCAGCCCCGCTGGTAGCGGAACCACCATATATTTT.

V gene TRBV6-1 combines with J gene TRBJ2-7, with 7 nucleotides matching TRBD1. The CDR3 totals 14 residues. Trimming took 9 bases from V and 1 from J; bases not matched to a gene: 9. Germline assignment: CDR1 MNHNS and CDR2 SASEGT. The CDR3 spells CARSLDRRSYEQYF. CDR3 sequence (DNA): TGTGCCAGATCGTTGGACAGGCGTTCCTACGAGCAGTACTTC.

V and J are TRBV6-1 and TRBJ2-1; D not resolved. Germline loops: CDR1 MNHNS, CDR2 SASEGT. The CDR3 contains 13 residues. V lost 6 bases, J lost 6 bases, and 12 bases lay in between. The CDR3 DNA follows: TGTGCCAGCAGGGACCTCTATAGCAATGAGCAGTTCTTC. Residues: CASRDLYSNEQFF.